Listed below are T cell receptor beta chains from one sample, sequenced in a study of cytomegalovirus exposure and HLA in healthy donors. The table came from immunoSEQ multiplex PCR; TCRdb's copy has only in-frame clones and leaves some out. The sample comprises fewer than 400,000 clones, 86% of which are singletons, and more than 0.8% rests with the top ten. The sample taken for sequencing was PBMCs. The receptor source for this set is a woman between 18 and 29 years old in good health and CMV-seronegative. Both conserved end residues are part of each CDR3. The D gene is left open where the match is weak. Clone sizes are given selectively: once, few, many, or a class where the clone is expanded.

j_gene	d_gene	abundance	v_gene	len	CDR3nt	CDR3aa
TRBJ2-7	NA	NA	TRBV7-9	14	TGTGCCAGCAGCCATCAAAGGACTATCTACGAGCAGTACTTC	CASSHQRTIYEQYF
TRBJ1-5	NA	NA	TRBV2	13	TGTGCCAGCAGTGGAACAGGAATTCAGCCCCAGCATTTT	CASSGTGIQPQHF
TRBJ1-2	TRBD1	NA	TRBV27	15	TGTGCCAGCAGTCAGACGACAGGGAACCACTATGGCTACACCTTC	CASSQTTGNHYGYTF
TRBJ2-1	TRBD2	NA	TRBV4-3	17	TGCGCCAGCAGCCAAGTACGCTTCGCTAGCGGGAAAAATGAGCAGTTCTTC	CASSQVRFASGKNEQFF
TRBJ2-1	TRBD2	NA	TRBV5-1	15	TGCGCCAGCAGCTATAAGCGGGAGGGCTACAATGAGCAGTTCTTC	CASSYKREGYNEQFF
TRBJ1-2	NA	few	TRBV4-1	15	TGCGCCAGCAGCCAAGAAAACGGCGGTAACTATGGCTACACCTTC	CASSQENGGNYGYTF
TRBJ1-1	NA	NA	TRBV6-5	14	TGTGCCAGCAAATCCGGACAGCTGAACACTGAAGCTTTCTTT	CASKSGQLNTEAFF
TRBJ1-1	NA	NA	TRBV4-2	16	TGTGCCAGCAGCCAAGATAGCGGGGGGCGCCCCACTGAAGCTTTCTTT	CASSQDSGGRPTEAFF
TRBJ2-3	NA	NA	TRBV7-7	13	TGTGCTAGCAGCTTGGGGCTGGAAGATACGCAGTATTTT	CASSLGLEDTQYF
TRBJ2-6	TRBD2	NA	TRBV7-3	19	TGTGCCAGCAGCTCCCAGGGACTAGCGGGAGGAGCTGGGGCCAACGTCCTGACTTTC	CASSSQGLAGGAGANVLTF
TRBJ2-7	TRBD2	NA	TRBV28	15	TGTGCCAGCAGTCGATATAGCGGGAGTAGGTACGAGCAGTACTTC	CASSRYSGSRYEQYF
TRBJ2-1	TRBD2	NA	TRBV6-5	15	TGTGCCAGCAGCCCCTCGGGACTAGGCTACAATGAGCAGTTCTTC	CASSPSGLGYNEQFF
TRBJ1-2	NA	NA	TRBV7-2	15	TGTGCCAGCAGCTTTTTGGTGGCGGAAAACTATGGCTACACCTTC	CASSFLVAENYGYTF
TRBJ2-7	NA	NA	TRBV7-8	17	TGTGCCAGCAGCTTACTAGGGGCGGGACTGGCCGTTGAGGAGCAGTACTTC	CASSLLGAGLAVEEQYF